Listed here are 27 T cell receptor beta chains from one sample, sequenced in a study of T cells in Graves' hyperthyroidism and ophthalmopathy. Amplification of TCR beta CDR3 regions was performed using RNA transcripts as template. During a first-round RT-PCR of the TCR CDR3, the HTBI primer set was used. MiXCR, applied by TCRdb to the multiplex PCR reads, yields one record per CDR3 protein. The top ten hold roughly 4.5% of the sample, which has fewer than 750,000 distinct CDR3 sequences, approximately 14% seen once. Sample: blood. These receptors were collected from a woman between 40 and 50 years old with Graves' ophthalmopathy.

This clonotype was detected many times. The DNA for the CDR3 is TGTGCCAGCAGTGACACGACAGGGAAATATGGCTACACCTTC. Encoded protein: CASSDTTGKYGYTF. The chain combines TRBV25-1 with TRBJ1-2; TRBD1 matches at 7 bases. From germline, CDR1 is MGHDK and CDR2 SYGVNS. V gave up 3 bases and J gave up 5 bases; unmatched junction bases: 6. CDR3 length equals 14 residues.

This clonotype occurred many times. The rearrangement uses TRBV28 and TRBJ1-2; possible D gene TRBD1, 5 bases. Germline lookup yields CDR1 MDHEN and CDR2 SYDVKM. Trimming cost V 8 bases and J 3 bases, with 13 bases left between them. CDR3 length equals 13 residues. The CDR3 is CASLKGTDYGYTF. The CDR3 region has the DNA TGTGCCAGCCTCAAGGGGACGGACTATGGCTACACCTTC.

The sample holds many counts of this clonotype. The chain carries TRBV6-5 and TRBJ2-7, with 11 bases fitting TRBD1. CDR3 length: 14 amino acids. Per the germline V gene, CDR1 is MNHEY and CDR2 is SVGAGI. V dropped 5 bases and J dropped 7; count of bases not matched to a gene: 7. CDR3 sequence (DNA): TGTGCCAGCAGTCGGGGGGGACAGGGGGATGAGCAGTACTTC. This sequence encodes CASSRGGQGDEQYF.

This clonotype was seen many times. The CDR3 protein is CASSVTTQETQYF. Written as DNA, the CDR3 is TGTGCCAGCAGCGTAACCACCCAAGAGACCCAGTACTTC. The V and J genes are TRBV9 and TRBJ2-5; D is uncertain. Germline CDR1 reads SGDLS; CDR2 reads YYNGEE. The ends were cut back, 1 base at V and 1 base at J, with 5 bases in the middle. This CDR3 comprises 13 residues.

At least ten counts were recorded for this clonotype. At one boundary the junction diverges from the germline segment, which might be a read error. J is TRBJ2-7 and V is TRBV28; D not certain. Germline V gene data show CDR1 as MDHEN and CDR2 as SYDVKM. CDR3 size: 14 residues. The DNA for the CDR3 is TGTGCCAGCAGTTTTGTGGGAAGGCTCTACGAGCAGCACTTC. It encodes CASSFVGRLYEQHF.

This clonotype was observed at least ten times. CDR3: CASSSFIETQYF. CDR3 DNA sequence: TGTGCCAGCAGCTCCTTTATTGAGACCCAGTACTTC. The chain carries TRBV5-6 and TRBJ2-5, with unresolved D. Trimming pared 3 bases from V and 5 bases from J, leaving 8 bases between. CDR1 is SGHDT, CDR2 YYEEEE, per germline. CDR3 length: 12 amino acids.

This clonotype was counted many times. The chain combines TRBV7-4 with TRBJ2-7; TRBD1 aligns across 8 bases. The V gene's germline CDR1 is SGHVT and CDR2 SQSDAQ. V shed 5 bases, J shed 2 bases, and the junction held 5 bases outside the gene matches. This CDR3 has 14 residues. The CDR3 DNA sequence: TGTGCCAGCAGCCGGACAGGGTTCACCTACGAGCAGTACTTC. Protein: CASSRTGFTYEQYF.

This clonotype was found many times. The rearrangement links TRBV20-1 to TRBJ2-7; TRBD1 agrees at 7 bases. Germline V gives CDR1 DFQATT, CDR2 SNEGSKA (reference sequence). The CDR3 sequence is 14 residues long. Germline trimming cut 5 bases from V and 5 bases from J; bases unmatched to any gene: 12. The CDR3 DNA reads TGCAGTGCTTGTTATGGGACAGTTGGCGACGAGCAGTACTTC. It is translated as CSACYGTVGDEQYF.

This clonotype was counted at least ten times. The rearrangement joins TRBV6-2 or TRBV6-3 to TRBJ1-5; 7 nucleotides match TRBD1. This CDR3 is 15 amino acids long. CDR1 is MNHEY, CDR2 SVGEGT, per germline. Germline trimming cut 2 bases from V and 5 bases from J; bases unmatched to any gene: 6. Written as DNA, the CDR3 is TGTGCCAGCAGTTACCCGGGACAGCTTGATCAGCCCCAGCATTTT. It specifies CASSYPGQLDQPQHF.

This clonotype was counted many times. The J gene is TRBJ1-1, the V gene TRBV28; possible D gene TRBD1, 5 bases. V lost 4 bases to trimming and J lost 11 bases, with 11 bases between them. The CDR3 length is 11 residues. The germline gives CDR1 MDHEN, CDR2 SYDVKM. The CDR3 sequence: CASSSGMLAFF. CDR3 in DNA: TGTGCCAGCAGTTCAGGGATGTTGGCTTTCTTT. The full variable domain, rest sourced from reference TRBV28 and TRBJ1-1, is DVKVTQSSRYLVKRTGEKVFLECVQDMDHENMFWYRQDPGLGLRLIYFSYDVKMKEKGDIPEGYSVSREKKERFSLILESASTNQTSMYLCASSSGMLAFFGQGTRLTVV.

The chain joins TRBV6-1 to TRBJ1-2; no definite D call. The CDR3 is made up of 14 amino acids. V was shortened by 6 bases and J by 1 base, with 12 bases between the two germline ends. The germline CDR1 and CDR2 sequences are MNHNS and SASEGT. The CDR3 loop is CASRTTGINYGYTF. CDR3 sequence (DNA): TGTGCCAGCAGGACAACCGGGATTAACTATGGCTACACCTTC.

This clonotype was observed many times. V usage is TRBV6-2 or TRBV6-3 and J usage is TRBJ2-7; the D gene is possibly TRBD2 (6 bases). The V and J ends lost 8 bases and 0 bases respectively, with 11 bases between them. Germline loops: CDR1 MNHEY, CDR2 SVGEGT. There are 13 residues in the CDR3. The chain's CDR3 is CASGAGRSYEQYF. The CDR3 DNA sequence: TGTGCCAGCGGAGCGGGCCGCTCCTACGAGCAGTACTTC.

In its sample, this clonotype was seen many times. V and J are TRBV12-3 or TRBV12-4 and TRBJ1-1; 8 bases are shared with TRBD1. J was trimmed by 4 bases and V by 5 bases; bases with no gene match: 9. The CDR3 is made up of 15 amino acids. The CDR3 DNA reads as TGTGCCAGCAGTCCAATAACAGGGGGTGGCACTGAAGCTTTCTTT. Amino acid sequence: CASSPITGGGTEAFF.

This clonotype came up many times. Here the CDR3 reads CASSPGWTDTEAFF. CDR3 DNA: TGTGCCAGTAGTCCCGGGTGGACGGACACTGAAGCTTTCTTT. The chain is built from TRBV19 and TRBJ1-1; unclear D gene. The length of the CDR3 is 14 residues. Trimming pared 5 bases from V and 3 bases from J, leaving 13 bases between. Germline CDR1 reads LNHDA; CDR2 reads SQIVND (reference sequence).

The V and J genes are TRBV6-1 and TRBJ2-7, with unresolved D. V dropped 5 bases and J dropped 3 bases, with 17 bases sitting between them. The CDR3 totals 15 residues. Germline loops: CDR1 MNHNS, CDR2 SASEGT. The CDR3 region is CASSTFGSRHYEQYF. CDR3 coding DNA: TGTGCCAGCAGTACCTTCGGTAGTCGGCACTACGAGCAGTACTTC.

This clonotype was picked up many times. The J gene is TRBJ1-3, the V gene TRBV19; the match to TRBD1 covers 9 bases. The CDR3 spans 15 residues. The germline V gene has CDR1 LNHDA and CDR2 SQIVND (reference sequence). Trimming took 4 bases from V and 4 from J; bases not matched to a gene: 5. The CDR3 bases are TGTGCCAGTAGTACGGACAGGGGTCGAGGAAACACCATATATTTT. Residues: CASSTDRGRGNTIYF.

The chain's CDR3 is CATSDPDRTYEQYF. For the CDR3, the DNA is TGTGCCACCAGTGATCCGGACAGGACCTACGAGCAGTACTTC. The V and J genes are TRBV24-1 and TRBJ2-7, with 7 bases matching TRBD1. Per the germline V gene, CDR1 is KGHDR and CDR2 is SFDVKD. Trimming cost V 3 bases and J 2 bases; bases outside gene matches: 3. This CDR3 comprises 14 residues.

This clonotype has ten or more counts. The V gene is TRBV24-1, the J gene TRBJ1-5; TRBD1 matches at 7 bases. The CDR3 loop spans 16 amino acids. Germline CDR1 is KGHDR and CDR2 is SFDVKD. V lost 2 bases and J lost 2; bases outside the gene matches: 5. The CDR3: CATSDSDRDGNQPQHF. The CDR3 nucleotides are TGTGCCACCAGTGATTCAGACAGGGACGGCAATCAGCCCCAGCATTTT.

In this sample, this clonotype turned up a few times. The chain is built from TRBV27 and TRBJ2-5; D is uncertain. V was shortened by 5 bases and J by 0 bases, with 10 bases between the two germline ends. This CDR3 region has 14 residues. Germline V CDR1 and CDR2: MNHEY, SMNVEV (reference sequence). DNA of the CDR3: TGTGCCAGCAGTCATTATCCTAACCAAGAGACCCAGTACTTC. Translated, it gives CASSHYPNQETQYF.

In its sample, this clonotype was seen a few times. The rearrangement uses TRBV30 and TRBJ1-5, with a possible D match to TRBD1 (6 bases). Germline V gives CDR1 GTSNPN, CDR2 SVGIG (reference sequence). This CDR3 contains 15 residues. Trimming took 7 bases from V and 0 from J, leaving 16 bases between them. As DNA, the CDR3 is TGTGCCTCCGAGACGGGACATTATAGCAATCAGCCCCAGCATTTT. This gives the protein CASETGHYSNQPQHF. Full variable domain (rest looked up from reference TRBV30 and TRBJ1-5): SQTIHQWPATLVQPVGSPLSLECTVEGTSNPNLYWYRQAAGRGLQLLFYSVGIGQISSEVPQNLSASRPQDRQFILSSKKLLLSDSGFYLCASETGHYSNQPQHFGDGTRLSIL.

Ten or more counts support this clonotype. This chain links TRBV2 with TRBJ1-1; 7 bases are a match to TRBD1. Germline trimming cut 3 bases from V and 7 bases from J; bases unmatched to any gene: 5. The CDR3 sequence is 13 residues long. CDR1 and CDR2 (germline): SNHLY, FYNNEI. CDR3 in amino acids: CASSDDRVNEAFF. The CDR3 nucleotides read TGTGCCAGCAGTGATGACAGGGTGAATGAAGCTTTCTTT.

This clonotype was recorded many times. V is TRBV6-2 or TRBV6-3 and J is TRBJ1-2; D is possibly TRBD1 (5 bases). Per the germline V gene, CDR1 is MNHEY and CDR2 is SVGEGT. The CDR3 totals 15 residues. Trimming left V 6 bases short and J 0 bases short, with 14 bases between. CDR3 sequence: CASRAGDGSNYGYTF. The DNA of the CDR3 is TGTGCCAGCAGGGCCGGGGACGGGTCTAACTATGGCTACACCTTC.

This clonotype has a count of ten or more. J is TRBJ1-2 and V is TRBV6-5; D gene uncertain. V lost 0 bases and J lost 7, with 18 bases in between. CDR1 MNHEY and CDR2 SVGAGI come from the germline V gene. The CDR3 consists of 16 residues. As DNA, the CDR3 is TGTGCCAGCAGTTACTCGAGCAGGCCCGAGCCGAGTGGCTACACCTTC. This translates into CASSYSSRPEPSGYTF.

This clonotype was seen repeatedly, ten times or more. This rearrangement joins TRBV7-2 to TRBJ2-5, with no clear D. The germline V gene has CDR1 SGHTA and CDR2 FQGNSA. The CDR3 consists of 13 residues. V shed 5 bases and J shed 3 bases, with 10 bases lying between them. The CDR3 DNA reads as TGTGCCAGCAGCCCGACACGTAAAGAGACCCAGTACTTC. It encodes CASSPTRKETQYF.

CDR3 loop: CASSYSGTSGKEETQYF. CDR3 bases: TGTGCCAGCAGTTATTCCGGGACTAGCGGGAAGGAAGAGACCCAGTACTTC. The chain combines TRBV6-9 with TRBJ2-5; TRBD2 matches 13 bases. Looked up from germline, CDR1 is MNHGY and CDR2 is SVAAGI. Trimming removed 0 bases from V and 3 bases from J; junction bases left unmatched: 4. CDR3 length: 17 residues.

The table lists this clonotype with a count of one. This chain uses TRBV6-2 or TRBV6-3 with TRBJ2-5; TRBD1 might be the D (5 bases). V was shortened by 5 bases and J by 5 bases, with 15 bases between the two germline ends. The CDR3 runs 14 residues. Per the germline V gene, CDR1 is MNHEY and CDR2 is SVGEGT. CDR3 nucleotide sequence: TGTGCCAGCAGTCACAGCCAGGGTGGGGAGACCCAGTACTTC. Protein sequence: CASSHSQGGETQYF.

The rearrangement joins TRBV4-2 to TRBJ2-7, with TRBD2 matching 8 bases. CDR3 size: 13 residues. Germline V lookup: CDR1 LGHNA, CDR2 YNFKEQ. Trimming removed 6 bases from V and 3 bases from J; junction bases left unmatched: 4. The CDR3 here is CASSSGKLYEQYF. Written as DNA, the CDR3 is TGTGCCAGCAGTAGCGGGAAGCTCTACGAGCAGTACTTC.